This T cell receptor beta chain comes out of a study of cytomegalovirus exposure and HLA in healthy donors. With 60 Vbeta and 13 Jbeta primers, the PCR was carried out. Generated by immunoSEQ multiplex PCR, the TCRdb table keeps only in-frame clones and is missing some. The sample carries about 85,000 clones, 75% to 85% recorded once. CDR3 length: 16 amino acids. Per the germline V gene, CDR1 is LNHDA and CDR2 is SQIVND (reference sequence). V was shortened by 3 bases and J by 4 bases, with 16 bases between the two germline ends. The sequenced sample was PBMCs. The rearrangement uses TRBV19 and TRBJ1-5, with D tentatively TRBD1 (5 bases). This receptor was obtained from a man aged 45 to 65 in good health and CMV-seropositive. The CDR3 reads CASSMERLGLNQPQHF. The CDR3 bases are TGTGCCAGTAGTATGGAGAGACTGGGGCTTAATCAGCCCCAGCATTTT. The whole variable domain, remainder taken from reference TRBV19 and TRBJ1-5, is DGGITQSPKYLFRKEGQNVTLSCEQNLNHDAMYWYRQDPGQGLRLIYYSQIVNDFQKGDIAEGYSVSREKKESFPLTVTSAQKNPTAFYLCASSMERLGLNQPQHFGDGTRLSIL.